The sequence of this T cell receptor beta chain was determined in a study of post-analysis software for immune sequencing data. In the study overall: Patients had relapsing-remitting, secondary progressive or progressive-relapsing multiple sclerosis; some lacked subtype.

cDNA libraries of TCR beta carried unique molecular identifiers. MiXCR, applied by TCRdb to the PCR reads, yields one record per CDR3 protein. The data hold roughly 400,000 distinct CDR3 sequences, with less than 40% observed a single time. Findings of the study overall: Comparison of patients with controls showed 4 to 6 TRBV segments more frequent in patients, TRBV5-6, TRBV5-1 and TRBV20-1 among them. In multiple sclerosis, normalized Chao1 diversity was significantly below that of controls.

Germline CDR1 MNHEY, CDR2 SVGEGT. The CDR3 sequence is 16 residues long. Trimming took off 3 bases at V and 7 bases at J, with 18 bases between the two ends. As for this clonotype: Its antigen is as yet unknown.

The clonotype comes from a girl aged 2-10 years with multiple sclerosis. Source material: blood. The V gene is TRBV6-2 or TRBV6-3, the J gene TRBJ1-4; the D is unclear. The CDR3, as DNA: TGTGCCAGCAGTTATGGAGCTGGGCGAGTCGGTGAAAAACTGTTTTTT. Translation: CASSYGAGRVGEKLFF.